The rows below give T cell receptor beta chains drawn from one sample of a study of shared clonotypes between healthy human individuals. Assay: immunoSEQ multiplex PCR; the TCRdb copy retains only in-frame clones and omits some. The data show about 1.1 million clones, roughly 74% seen once. The sequenced sample consisted of memory CD4+ T cells from PBMCs. The origin of the receptors is a young man in good health. Some clones in this sample may be carry-over from other donors' samples. The CDR3 runs from the conserved cysteine through the conserved F or W. Fields, in order: D gene, clone size, J gene, V gene, CDR3 protein, CDR3 DNA. A D gene is named only where the DNA matches it firmly. Only part of the rows carry a size: once, few, many, or a class if the clone is expanded.

D gene: NA; clone size: NA; J gene: TRBJ1-3; V gene: TRBV9; CDR3 protein: CASSAGMAGNTIYF; CDR3 DNA: TGTGCCAGCAGCGCAGGAATGGCTGGAAACACCATATATTTT
D gene: TRBD2; clone size: NA; J gene: TRBJ2-1; V gene: TRBV5-1; CDR3 protein: CASTQLAGGNNEQFF; CDR3 DNA: TGCGCCAGCACACAACTAGCGGGAGGAAACAATGAGCAGTTCTTC
D gene: TRBD1; clone size: many; J gene: TRBJ1-1; V gene: TRBV25-1; CDR3 protein: CASMRDRETEAFF; CDR3 DNA: TGTGCCAGCATGAGGGACAGGGAGACTGAAGCTTTCTTT
D gene: NA; clone size: NA; J gene: TRBJ1-5; V gene: TRBV6-6; CDR3 protein: CASSYIPGDQPQHF; CDR3 DNA: TGTGCCAGCAGTTACATTCCCGGGGATCAGCCCCAGCATTTT
D gene: NA; clone size: NA; J gene: TRBJ1-3; V gene: TRBV5-1; CDR3 protein: CASSLAGSPGNTIYF; CDR3 DNA: TGCGCCAGCAGCTTGGCGGGGTCTCCTGGAAACACCATATATTTT
D gene: NA; clone size: many; J gene: TRBJ2-5; V gene: TRBV29-1; CDR3 protein: CSVGGGQVAETQYF; CDR3 DNA: TGCAGCGTTGGGGGCGGGCAGGTCGCGGAGACCCAGTACTTC
D gene: NA; clone size: once; J gene: TRBJ1-1; V gene: TRBV5-1; CDR3 protein: CASSSQGNTEAFF; CDR3 DNA: TGCGCCAGCAGCTCTCAAGGGAACACTGAAGCTTTCTTT
D gene: NA; clone size: NA; J gene: TRBJ2-5; V gene: TRBV7-3; CDR3 protein: CASSLGSEQETQYF; CDR3 DNA: TGTGCCAGCAGCTTAGGGTCGGAGCAAGAGACCCAGTACTTC
D gene: TRBD2; clone size: NA; J gene: TRBJ2-7; V gene: TRBV6-5; CDR3 protein: CASRSVAGAYEQYF; CDR3 DNA: TGTGCCAGCAGATCCGTAGCGGGAGCCTACGAGCAGTACTTC
D gene: NA; clone size: NA; J gene: TRBJ2-7; V gene: TRBV5-1; CDR3 protein: CASSPGQLYEQYF; CDR3 DNA: TGCGCCAGCAGCCCCGGACAGCTCTACGAGCAGTACTTC
D gene: TRBD2; clone size: many; J gene: TRBJ2-1; V gene: TRBV13; CDR3 protein: CASSLIKGTINEQFF; CDR3 DNA: TGTGCCAGCAGCTTAATAAAAGGGACTATCAATGAGCAGTTCTTC
D gene: NA; clone size: NA; J gene: TRBJ1-6; V gene: TRBV28; CDR3 protein: CASSLGTQNNHSPLHF; CDR3 DNA: TGTGCCAGCAGTTTAGGGACCCAAAATAACCACTCACCCCTCCACTTT
D gene: TRBD1; clone size: NA; J gene: TRBJ2-7; V gene: TRBV29-1; CDR3 protein: CSVGQGTYEQYF; CDR3 DNA: TGCAGCGTTGGACAGGGGACCTACGAGCAGTACTTC
D gene: TRBD1; clone size: NA; J gene: TRBJ1-1; V gene: TRBV7-9; CDR3 protein: CASSADRGTEAFF; CDR3 DNA: TGTGCCAGCAGCGCAGACAGGGGAACTGAAGCTTTCTTT
D gene: TRBD2; clone size: few; J gene: TRBJ2-1; V gene: TRBV2; CDR3 protein: CASRPGLAERGFF; CDR3 DNA: TGTGCCAGCAGGCCGGGACTAGCGGAAAGAGGGTTCTTC
D gene: NA; clone size: NA; J gene: TRBJ1-2; V gene: TRBV29-1; CDR3 protein: CSVRGRLTFDYGYTF; CDR3 DNA: TGCAGCGTTCGGGGGCGGCTTACATTTGATTATGGCTACACCTTC
D gene: NA; clone size: NA; J gene: TRBJ2-5; V gene: TRBV5-8; CDR3 protein: CASSFGVGTQYF; CDR3 DNA: TGTGCCAGCAGCTTCGGTGTTGGGACCCAGTACTTC
D gene: TRBD1; clone size: NA; J gene: TRBJ2-7; V gene: TRBV2; CDR3 protein: CASSPWGTGDSEQYF; CDR3 DNA: TGTGCCAGCAGTCCGTGGGGGACAGGGGACTCCGAGCAGTACTTC
D gene: NA; clone size: few; J gene: TRBJ1-5; V gene: TRBV2; CDR3 protein: CASVGRGAVGEPQHF; CDR3 DNA: TGTGCCAGCGTTGGTCGGGGGGCAGTCGGAGAGCCCCAGCATTTT
D gene: NA; clone size: NA; J gene: TRBJ1-1; V gene: TRBV18; CDR3 protein: CASSPSDGGLGFF; CDR3 DNA: TGTGCCAGCTCACCATCAGACGGGGGGCTAGGTTTCTTT
D gene: TRBD2; clone size: NA; J gene: TRBJ2-4; V gene: TRBV6-1; CDR3 protein: CASSAVTSGIRLAKNIQYF; CDR3 DNA: TGTGCCAGCAGTGCGGTTACTAGCGGGATACGGTTAGCCAAAAACATTCAGTACTTC
D gene: NA; clone size: few; J gene: TRBJ2-7; V gene: TRBV10-1; CDR3 protein: CASRTQGKVSYEQYF; CDR3 DNA: TGCGCCAGCAGGACCCAGGGTAAGGTTTCCTACGAGCAGTACTTC
D gene: TRBD2; clone size: NA; J gene: TRBJ2-7; V gene: TRBV25-1; CDR3 protein: CASSESLGGSINEQYF; CDR3 DNA: TGTGCCAGCAGTGAATCATTGGGCGGGAGCATCAACGAGCAGTACTTC
D gene: NA; clone size: NA; J gene: TRBJ2-1; V gene: TRBV30; CDR3 protein: CAWTGNEQFF; CDR3 DNA: TGTGCCTGGACAGGAAATGAGCAGTTCTTC
D gene: NA; clone size: NA; J gene: TRBJ2-1; V gene: TRBV5-1; CDR3 protein: CASSRGGSSYNEQFF; CDR3 DNA: TGCGCCAGCAGCCGTGGGGGGAGCTCCTACAATGAGCAGTTCTTC
D gene: TRBD1; clone size: NA; J gene: TRBJ1-4; V gene: TRBV5-6; CDR3 protein: CASSSDRGNEKLFF; CDR3 DNA: TGTGCCAGCAGCTCAGACAGGGGCAATGAAAAACTGTTTTTT
D gene: NA; clone size: few; J gene: TRBJ2-1; V gene: TRBV5-1; CDR3 protein: CASRTEYYNEQFF; CDR3 DNA: TGCGCCAGCAGGACAGAGTATTACAATGAGCAGTTCTTC
D gene: TRBD2; clone size: NA; J gene: TRBJ2-1; V gene: TRBV27; CDR3 protein: CASSLYGLAVLRYNEQFF; CDR3 DNA: TGTGCCAGCAGTTTATATGGACTAGCGGTCCTACGATACAATGAGCAGTTCTTC
D gene: NA; clone size: NA; J gene: TRBJ1-1; V gene: TRBV7-9; CDR3 protein: CASSRVGGNMNTEAFF; CDR3 DNA: TGTGCCAGCAGCAGAGTCGGGGGAAACATGAACACTGAAGCTTTCTTT
D gene: TRBD1; clone size: NA; J gene: TRBJ2-5; V gene: TRBV15; CDR3 protein: CATSSGQGTGNQETQYF; CDR3 DNA: TGTGCCACCAGCAGTGGACAGGGGACAGGGAACCAAGAGACCCAGTACTTC